This T cell receptor (beta chain) comes out of a study of early T cells in non-severe SARS-CoV-2 infection (dated by TCRdb to the early 2020s). Looking at the study overall: Bulk RNA from unsorted whole blood was used for TCR sequencing, so alpha and beta chains could not be paired.

This clonotype appeared many times. No antigen is known for it. No clone much larger than this one lies a single base away; base qualities are absent. The germline V gene encodes CDR1 MDHEN and CDR2 SYDVKM. The CDR3 runs 15 residues from the cysteine to the phenylalanine. The sequence is cut down to CDR3 DNA, 45 bases in frame from base 1. Trimming costs V 2 bases and J 6 bases, and their ends lie 14 bases apart. A case-control design nested within a healthcare worker cohort in London, UK, was used, with weekly nasopharyngeal swab PCR tests and blood sampling performed. Between 23 and 31 March 2020, the week of the UK lockdown, healthcare workers were enrolled and then followed up weekly for as long as 16 weeks. Here is what the overall study found, with its caveats: VDJdb matching was skewed toward anti-spike CD8 responses and likely underestimated virus-specific expansions, missing private and CD4 specificities.

Library generation was performed with 5' RACE. Sequencing used a NextSeq 500. The TCR library protocol attached unique molecular identifiers to individual cDNA molecules to correct for sequencing error and PCR bias. Sequencing covered both TCR alpha and beta chains, and within each sample the abundances of alpha and beta sequences were tightly co-correlated. Per the original workflow: Decombinator V4 was used to annotate TCR sequences for V gene, J gene and CDR3. TCRs were defined as expanded if a significant change between any two time points was detected under a Poisson model with p below 0.0001. Abundances of TCRs were expressed as counts per million after normalisation to the total number of TCRs sequenced in each sample. TRAV1-2 paired with TRAJ12, TRAJ20 or TRAJ33 defined MAIT TCRs, while TRAV10 paired with TRAJ18 defined iNKT TCRs. VDJdb, accessed on 1 November 2021, was searched for TCRs annotated for CMV, EBV and SARS-CoV-2, and TCRs annotated for more than one antigen were excluded. The public reads were reanalyzed by TCRdb: fastp trimming at Q25, MiXCR alignment, in-frame beta chains only. Rows with a matching CDR3 protein are joined into one entry that keeps the most common DNA and genes. TCRdb assigned the V and J calls; the authors' analysis was not used. Present in this sample are approximately 70,000 distinct CDR3 sequences, around 12% of which were seen just once. 0.95% to 1.5% of the sample is taken by the ten largest.

This receptor chain uses TRBV28 and TRBJ2-4; TRBD1 is a possible D gene, resting on 5 matching bases. This receptor was obtained from an adult who was a healthcare worker with PCR-confirmed SARS-CoV-2 infection or an uninfected control (not recorded which). Source material: whole blood. The nucleotide sequence is given as TGTGCCAGCAGTTTACCCTCAGGGAAGGGAAACATTCAGTACTTC. Translation gives CASSLPSGKGNIQYF.